Listed below are T cell receptor beta chains from one sample, sequenced in a study of graft-versus-host responses after intestinal transplantation. Assay: immunoSEQ multiplex PCR; the TCRdb copy retains only in-frame clones and omits some. The sample has around 130,000 clones, more than 80% seen once. No antigen has been identified for these receptors. The sample in question was unstimulated CD4+ T cells sorted from spleen or lymph node cells, obtained before intestinal transplant. These receptors all come from a human donor who received an intestinal transplant. CDR3s include the opening cysteine and the closing phenylalanine or tryptophan. The D gene is left open where the match is weak. A row's size may be missing; if present it is once, few, many or a size class.

cdr3_length	d_call	clone_size	v_call	j_call	cdr3_aa	cdr3_nt
15	TRBD2	once	TRBV4-2	TRBJ2-3	CASSQEASSGDTQYF	TGTGCCAGCAGCCAAGAGGCCTCTAGCGGAGATACGCAGTATTTT
14	-	-	TRBV28	TRBJ2-2	CASTIGENTGELFF	TGTGCCAGCACAATTGGAGAAAACACCGGGGAGCTGTTTTTT
18	TRBD2	-	TRBV30	TRBJ2-7	CAWSVGWTSGGKDYEQYF	TGTGCCTGGAGTGTAGGGTGGACTAGCGGGGGGAAAGACTACGAGCAGTACTTC
16	TRBD1	once	TRBV6-5	TRBJ1-1	CASSYNLGQGRVKAFF	TGTGCCAGCAGTTACAACCTGGGACAGGGCCGGGTCAAAGCTTTCTTT
16	TRBD2	-	TRBV4-1	TRBJ2-1	CASTSFETSGVAGGFF	TGCGCCAGCACCTCCTTCGAGACTAGCGGGGTGGCAGGGGGGTTCTTC
15	-	-	TRBV7-8	TRBJ2-5	CASSPKKAYQETQYF	TGTGCCAGCAGCCCGAAGAAGGCCTACCAAGAGACCCAGTACTTC
15	-	-	TRBV19	TRBJ2-7	CASSIVGEGSYEQYF	TGTGCCAGTAGTATAGTAGGAGAAGGCTCCTACGAGCAGTACTTC
13	-	few	TRBV4-1	TRBJ2-5	CASSRDFQETQYF	TGCGCCAGCAGCCGGGACTTCCAAGAGACCCAGTACTTC
13	-	-	TRBV6-5	TRBJ1-1	CASSYHLETEAFF	TGTGCCAGCAGTTACCATTTAGAAACTGAAGCTTTCTTT
14	-	-	TRBV19	TRBJ2-3	CASSHGTRHYTQYF	TGTGCCAGTAGTCACGGGACCAGGCACTATACGCAGTATTTT
16	TRBD2	once	TRBV7-8	TRBJ2-1	CASSLGPGGSYNEQFF	TGTGCCAGCAGCTTAGGCCCGGGGGGATCATACAATGAGCAGTTCTTC
16	-	-	TRBV19	TRBJ1-2	CASSIWGRGPNYGYTF	TGTGCCAGTAGTATATGGGGGAGGGGCCCTAACTATGGCTACACCTTC
15	-	-	TRBV7-9	TRBJ1-1	CASALSRGMTTEAFF	TGTGCCAGCGCACTGAGCCGGGGGATGACCACTGAAGCTTTCTTT